The present T cell receptor beta chain was sequenced within a study of T cell repertoires in cytomegalovirus infection. The CDR3 sequence is 17 residues long. V lost 5 bases, J lost 0 bases, and 17 bases lay in between. CDR1 and CDR2 (germline): LNHDA, SQIVND (reference sequence). TCRdb re-called the reads through MiXCR, storing one row per CDR3 protein. The data show just under 500,000 distinct CDR3 sequences, around 35% seen once. This clonotype was seen a handful of times. Its specificity is not known. This specimen was cultured PBMCs, taken from culture after CMV antigen stimulation. The V call is TRBV19, the J call TRBJ1-3; D remains ambiguous. This sequence originates from a human donor in good health (CMV status not recorded). Some clones in this sample may be carry-over from other donors' samples. DNA for the CDR3: TGTGCCAGTAGTCTCCTACGAGCAGGTACCTCTGGAAACACCATATATTTT. Residues: CASSLLRAGTSGNTIYF.